A selection of T cell receptor beta chains follows, all from one sample in a study of blood T cell repertoires in COVID-19. Sequencing used immunoSEQ multiplex PCR; TCRdb keeps in-frame clones, though not all of them. This table holds 350,000 to 450,000 clones, approximately 81% found once. The sequenced material came from peripheral blood. These receptors came from a woman aged 18-30 years with acute or convalescent COVID-19. The CDR3 runs from the conserved cysteine through the conserved F or W. The D gene is left open where the match is weak. Rows give clone size only sometimes, using once, few, many, or a class for an expanded clone.

CDR3aa | CDR3nt | d_gene | abundance | v_gene | len | j_gene
CASSDSGTSGGRETQYF | TGTGCCAGCAGTGACTCCGGGACTAGCGGGGGGCGAGAGACCCAGTACTTC | TRBD2 | - | TRBV6-4 | 17 | TRBJ2-5
CASSRYISEQYF | TGTGCCAGCAGCCGTTACATATCCGAGCAGTACTTC | - | - | TRBV5-6 | 12 | TRBJ2-7
CASGLAGDHTEAFF | TGTGCTAGTGGTTTGGCAGGGGATCACACTGAAGCTTTCTTT | - | - | TRBV12-5 | 14 | TRBJ1-1
CASSFGYYRELDYQPQHF | TGTGCCAGCAGCTTTGGATATTACAGGGAGTTGGACTATCAGCCCCAGCATTTT | - | - | TRBV5-8 | 18 | TRBJ1-5
CASGLKVGRGGFLDTQYF | TGTGCTAGTGGTTTGAAGGTTGGGCGGGGGGGTTTCTTAGATACGCAGTATTTT | TRBD2 | - | TRBV12-5 | 18 | TRBJ2-3
CASSGIEGATNEKLFF | TGTGCCAGCAGTGGCATCGAGGGGGCCACTAATGAAAAACTGTTTTTT | TRBD1 | - | TRBV2 | 16 | TRBJ1-4
CASSLEVAANTGELFF | TGTGCCAGCAGCTTAGAAGTAGCAGCGAACACCGGGGAGCTGTTTTTT | - | - | TRBV7-8 | 16 | TRBJ2-2
CSVSRTGPGGTGELFF | TGCAGCGTTTCCAGGACAGGTCCAGGTGGCACCGGGGAGCTGTTTTTT | TRBD1 | - | TRBV29-1 | 16 | TRBJ2-2
CATSPTSGGWADTQYF | TGTGCCACCAGCCCGACTAGCGGGGGGTGGGCAGATACGCAGTATTTT | TRBD2 | - | TRBV24-1 | 16 | TRBJ2-3
CASSVTGVYGYTF | TGTGCCAGTAGTGTTACAGGAGTCTATGGCTACACCTTC | - | once | TRBV19 | 13 | TRBJ1-2
CASRSFGGRRKLAKNIQYF | TGTGCCAGCAGGTCATTTGGGGGGAGGCGGAAACTAGCCAAAAACATTCAGTACTTC | - | - | TRBV28 | 19 | TRBJ2-4
CASSLGKGDDQPQHF | TGTGCCAGCAGCTTAGGTAAAGGGGATGATCAGCCCCAGCATTTT | - | few | TRBV7-9 | 15 | TRBJ1-5
CASTEGQGVTDTQYF | TGTGCCAGCACAGAGGGACAGGGAGTTACAGATACGCAGTATTTT | TRBD1 | - | TRBV7-9 | 15 | TRBJ2-3
CASSQDYEQYF | TGTGCCAGCAGTCAGGACTACGAGCAGTACTTC | - | - | TRBV6-5 | 11 | TRBJ2-7
CASSWGPNQPQHF | TGTGCCAGCAGTTGGGGGCCTAATCAGCCCCAGCATTTT | - | - | TRBV6-5 | 13 | TRBJ1-5
CASSLGLMGANYGYTF | TGTGCCAGCAGTTTGGGCTTAATGGGAGCTAACTATGGCTACACCTTC | - | - | TRBV27 | 16 | TRBJ1-2
CASSPRRTSGASYEQYF | TGTGCCAGCTCACCCCGCCGGACTAGCGGAGCTAGTTACGAGCAGTACTTC | TRBD2 | few | TRBV18 | 17 | TRBJ2-7
CASSLRGASQPQHF | TGTGCCAGCAGTTTACGGGGGGCATCTCAGCCCCAGCATTTT | - | - | TRBV27 | 14 | TRBJ1-5
CASSYTDRADEAFF | TGTGCCAGCAGTTATACGGACAGGGCTGATGAAGCTTTCTTT | TRBD1 | - | TRBV6-5 | 14 | TRBJ1-1
CASSRTSGRGYNEQFF | TGTGCCAGCAGCCGGACTAGCGGGAGAGGCTACAATGAGCAGTTCTTC | TRBD2 | - | TRBV7-6 | 16 | TRBJ2-1
CASSKGEGGSTDTQYF | TGTGCCAGCAGCAAAGGGGAGGGGGGGAGCACAGATACGCAGTATTTT | - | - | TRBV21-1 | 16 | TRBJ2-3
CASRSTGGPLHF | TGTGCCAGCAGATCGACAGGCGGACCCCTCCACTTT | - | - | TRBV2 | 12 | TRBJ1-6
CASSEWLANEQFF | TGTGCCAGCAGTGAATGGCTGGCCAATGAGCAGTTCTTC | - | - | TRBV2 | 13 | TRBJ2-1
CASSFRTGKDNQPQHF | TGTGCCAGCAGCTTTCGGACAGGGAAGGACAATCAGCCCCAGCATTTT | TRBD1 | - | TRBV7-3 | 16 | TRBJ1-5
CASSRKTGTGESSGYTF | TGCGCCAGCAGCCGTAAGACCGGGACAGGAGAGTCTAGTGGCTACACCTTC | TRBD1 | - | TRBV4-1 | 17 | TRBJ1-2
CASSLSTSYEQYF | TGTGCCAGTAGCCTTAGTACCTCCTACGAGCAGTACTTC | - | - | TRBV19 | 13 | TRBJ2-7
CASSLGQDHRNTEAFF | TGTGCCAGCAGCCTTGGACAGGACCACAGGAACACTGAAGCTTTCTTT | TRBD1 | - | TRBV4-2 | 16 | TRBJ1-1
CASSPYLRGSREQYF | TGTGCCAGCAGTCCCTACCTACGGGGTTCGAGAGAGCAGTACTTC | - | - | TRBV6-5 | 15 | TRBJ2-7
CASIDRAIRNTIYF | TGTGCCAGTATCGACAGAGCTATAAGAAACACCATATATTTT | - | - | TRBV19 | 14 | TRBJ1-3
CASSTRDSNYGYTF | TGTGCCAGCAGTACCCGGGACTCCAACTATGGCTACACCTTC | - | - | TRBV28 | 14 | TRBJ1-2
CASIFEGPKNIQYF | TGTGCCAGCATTTTCGAGGGCCCCAAAAACATTCAGTACTTC | - | - | TRBV2 | 14 | TRBJ2-4
CASSSPGLAGEETQYF | TGTGCCAGCAGCTCACCGGGACTAGCGGGAGAAGAGACCCAGTACTTC | TRBD2 | - | TRBV7-9 | 16 | TRBJ2-5
CASSPGQGIQPQHF | TGTGCCAGCAGCCCGGGACAGGGCATTCAGCCCCAGCATTTT | TRBD1 | - | TRBV6-5 | 14 | TRBJ1-5
CASAGGRGTDTQYF | TGTGCCAGCGCCGGAGGGCGAGGGACAGATACGCAGTATTTT | - | - | TRBV28 | 14 | TRBJ2-3
CASSYSKGAQNGYTF | TGTGCCAGCAGTTACTCGAAGGGGGCGCAGAATGGCTACACCTTC | TRBD1 | - | TRBV6-5 | 15 | TRBJ1-2